Listed below are T cell receptor beta chains from one sample, sequenced in a study of blood T cell repertoires in COVID-19. The method was immunoSEQ multiplex PCR; TCRdb's version includes in-frame clones alone and lacks a portion of them. The sample has 150,000 to 200,000 clones, around 90% seen once; the top ten hold roughly 9%. The sample comprised PBMCs or T cells enriched from blood (not recorded which). The receptors originated from a woman under 30 who had recovered from COVID-19. CDR3s include the opening cysteine and the closing phenylalanine or tryptophan. The D gene is left open where the match is weak. The size field is filled for only some rows; it gives once, few, many or a size class.

>once|NA|TRBV10-3|TRBJ2-5
CASNTGYQETQYF
TGTGCCAGTAATACAGGGTATCAAGAGACCCAGTACTTC
>NA|NA|TRBV4-1|TRBJ1-2
CASSQVGVAYGYTF
TGCGCCAGCAGCCAAGTGGGAGTAGCCTATGGCTACACCTTC
>many|TRBD1|TRBV7-6|TRBJ1-6
CASSAGQGMRKPPLHF
TGTGCCAGCAGCGCGGGACAGGGGATGCGGAAGCCACCCCTCCACTTT
>NA|TRBD2|TRBV2|TRBJ2-1
CASRATSPNEQFF
TGTGCCAGCAGGGCGACTAGCCCCAATGAGCAGTTCTTC
>NA|TRBD2|TRBV27|TRBJ2-7
CASSQLAGFHEQYF
TGTGCCAGCAGTCAGTTAGCGGGATTCCACGAGCAGTACTTC
>NA|TRBD2|TRBV3-1/TRBV3-2|TRBJ2-3
CASSHPVFYSGSSGTDTQYF
TGTGCCAGCAGCCATCCCGTTTTTTACAGCGGGAGCTCGGGCACAGATACGCAGTATTTT
>few|NA|TRBV28|TRBJ1-5
CASRVFGGDDQPQHF
TGTGCCAGCAGGGTCTTCGGAGGGGACGATCAGCCCCAGCATTTT
>NA|NA|TRBV6-1|TRBJ1-2
CASSDRQGYTF
TGTGCCAGCAGTGACAGGCAGGGCTACACCTTC
>NA|TRBD1|TRBV5-1|TRBJ1-4
CASSSLGGAGEKLFF
TGCGCCAGCAGCTCATTAGGGGGCGCGGGCGAAAAACTGTTTTTT
>NA|NA|TRBV20-1|TRBJ1-1
CSDRENTEAFF
TGCAGTGACAGGGAGAACACTGAAGCTTTCTTT
>few|TRBD2|TRBV15|TRBJ2-1
CATSVPGLAGGNEQFF
TGTGCCACCAGCGTACCGGGACTAGCGGGAGGGAATGAGCAGTTCTTC
>once|TRBD2|TRBV3-1/TRBV3-2|TRBJ2-2
CASSQDLKRGNTGELFF
TGTGCCAGCAGCCAAGATTTGAAGCGGGGGAACACCGGGGAGCTGTTTTTT
>once|TRBD2|TRBV10-3|TRBJ2-3
CAISETSGGVNTQYF
TGTGCCATCAGTGAGACTAGCGGGGGGGTTAATACGCAGTATTTT
>NA|NA|TRBV29-1|TRBJ1-1
CSVAPPGHRDTEAFF
TGCAGCGTTGCACCCCCGGGACACAGGGACACTGAAGCTTTCTTT
>few|NA|TRBV30|TRBJ1-5
CAWSVQGNQPQHF
TGTGCCTGGAGTGTACAGGGCAATCAGCCCCAGCATTTT
>NA|NA|TRBV28|TRBJ2-1
CASSLEGSPSEQFF
TGTGCCAGCAGTTTAGAGGGCAGCCCCAGTGAGCAGTTCTTC
>NA|NA|TRBV6-5|TRBJ1-2
CASSLDSGDLGYTF
TGTGCCAGCAGCTTAGACAGTGGCGATCTCGGCTACACCTTC
>NA|NA|TRBV28|TRBJ2-7
CASSSGTVATNEQYF
TGTGCCAGCAGCTCGGGGACTGTCGCGACGAACGAGCAGTACTTC
>few|TRBD1|TRBV18|TRBJ1-5
CASSPPGQGNQPQHF
TGTGCCAGCTCGCCTCCGGGACAGGGTAATCAGCCCCAGCATTTT
>NA|NA|TRBV2|TRBJ1-5
CASSEKGQGVGSYSNQPQHF
TGTGCCAGCAGTGAGAAGGGCCAGGGTGTAGGATCTTATAGCAATCAGCCCCAGCATTTT
>few|TRBD2|TRBV7-8|TRBJ2-7
CASSPPIRLAGGRYEQYF
TGTGCCAGCAGCCCCCCCATTCGACTAGCGGGGGGGAGATACGAGCAGTACTTC
>NA|NA|TRBV2|TRBJ1-5
CASCFRETRTLSEPQHF
TGTGCCAGCTGTTTCAGGGAAACAAGAACGTTGTCGGAGCCCCAGCATTTT
>NA|NA|TRBV18|TRBJ1-4
CASSPKYEAAPDRSTNEKLFF
TGTGCCAGCTCACCTAAATACGAGGCAGCACCCGATCGCTCAACTAATGAAAAACTGTTTTTT
>NA|NA|TRBV7-2|TRBJ1-2
CASSLEKGEVGWFYGYTF
TGTGCCAGCAGCTTAGAAAAGGGGGAAGTGGGTTGGTTCTATGGCTACACCTTC
>NA|NA|TRBV10-3|TRBJ2-7
CAISAGLEQYF
TGTGCCATCAGTGCAGGACTCGAGCAGTACTTC
>once|NA|TRBV19|TRBJ1-2
CASSIIDPGLSGGYTF
TGTGCCAGTAGTATAATCGATCCAGGACTCTCGGGCGGCTACACCTTC
>few|TRBD2|TRBV27|TRBJ2-5
CASSLLAADGETQYF
TGTGCCAGCAGCTTACTAGCGGCAGACGGGGAGACCCAGTACTTC
>NA|TRBD2|TRBV6-5|TRBJ2-1
CASSYIAGASYNEQFF
TGTGCCAGCAGTTACATAGCGGGGGCTTCCTACAATGAGCAGTTCTTC
>NA|TRBD1|TRBV11-1|TRBJ1-1
CASSGRQGFNTEAFF
TGTGCCAGCAGCGGAAGACAGGGGTTTAACACTGAAGCTTTCTTT
>NA|NA|TRBV25-1|TRBJ1-1
CASSERGRANTEAFF
TGTGCCAGCAGTGAAAGGGGCCGGGCGAACACTGAAGCTTTCTTT
>NA|TRBD1|TRBV7-9|TRBJ1-2
CASSPSGQDTKGTF
TGTGCCAGCAGCCCGTCCGGACAGGACACGAAGGGGACCTTC
>NA|NA|TRBV28|TRBJ2-5
CASSSPDRGAQETQYF
TGTGCCAGCAGTTCCCCCGATCGCGGGGCCCAAGAGACCCAGTACTTC
>NA|NA|TRBV30|TRBJ1-2
CAWSVGRGYGYTF
TGTGCCTGGAGTGTCGGAAGGGGCTATGGCTACACCTTC
>NA|NA|TRBV2|TRBJ2-7
CASSVESYEQYF
TGTGCCAGCAGTGTAGAAAGTTACGAGCAGTACTTC
>NA|NA|TRBV2|TRBJ1-2
CASSEAGRGRYGYTF
TGTGCCAGCAGCGAAGCAGGGAGGGGGAGGTATGGCTACACCTTC
>few|NA|TRBV4-1|TRBJ1-6
CASSQDMRPGQSPLHF
TGCGCCAGCAGCCAAGATATGAGGCCTGGCCAGTCACCCCTCCACTTT
>NA|NA|TRBV7-9|TRBJ2-5
CASSRGETQYF
TGTGCCAGCAGCCGGGGAGAGACCCAGTACTTC
>NA|TRBD2|TRBV30|TRBJ2-2
CAWSVGLAPGELFF
TGTGCCTGGAGTGTAGGACTAGCGCCCGGGGAGCTGTTTTTT
>NA|TRBD1|TRBV28|TRBJ1-5
CASSFSRGLRSGNQPQHF
TGTGCCAGCAGTTTTAGCAGGGGGCTGCGCTCGGGCAATCAGCCCCAGCATTTT
>NA|TRBD1|TRBV19|TRBJ1-4
CASRLVGTGGTNEKLFF
TGTGCCAGTAGGTTAGTGGGGACAGGGGGAACTAATGAAAAACTGTTTTTT
>NA|TRBD2|TRBV9|TRBJ2-7
CASSVGSTGGEQYF
TGTGCCAGCAGCGTAGGTTCGACGGGAGGAGAGCAGTACTTC
>NA|NA|TRBV28|TRBJ1-5
CASSLSQRNQPQHF
TGTGCCAGCAGTTTAAGTCAGCGTAATCAGCCCCAGCATTTT
>NA|TRBD1|TRBV5-6|TRBJ1-1
CASSREWGQRDTEAFF
TGTGCCAGCAGCAGAGAGTGGGGACAGAGGGACACTGAAGCTTTCTTT
>NA|NA|TRBV6-5|TRBJ2-3
CASRVGGTDTQYF
TGTGCCAGCAGGGTCGGGGGCACAGATACGCAGTATTTT
>few|NA|TRBV11-2|TRBJ1-2
CASSHQGYGYTF
TGTGCCAGCAGCCATCAGGGGTATGGCTACACCTTC
>NA|NA|TRBV5-1|TRBJ1-4
CASSAGSTNEKLFF
TGCGCCAGCAGCGCGGGATCAACTAATGAAAAACTGTTTTTT
>once|TRBD1|TRBV30|TRBJ2-3
CAWSQGTGGRTDTQYF
TGTGCCTGGAGTCAAGGGACAGGGGGTAGGACAGATACGCAGTATTTT
>NA|TRBD1|TRBV5-5|TRBJ1-1
CASSGGQGMTEAFF
TGTGCCAGCAGCGGCGGACAGGGGATGACTGAAGCTTTCTTT
>NA|TRBD1|TRBV27|TRBJ1-4
CASSFLGGSNEKLFF
TGTGCCAGCAGTTTCTTAGGGGGCTCTAATGAAAAACTGTTTTTT
>NA|NA|TRBV5-6|TRBJ2-7
CASSFQGLGQYF
TGTGCCAGCAGCTTCCAGGGACTGGGACAGTACTTC
>NA|TRBD1|TRBV28|TRBJ2-7
CASSLDRGFLQYF
TGTGCCAGCAGTCTCGACAGGGGGTTTTTGCAGTACTTC
>NA|TRBD2|TRBV5-1|TRBJ2-3
CASSLGSGGSTDTQYF
TGCGCCAGCAGCTTGGGGAGCGGGGGGTCCACAGATACGCAGTATTTT
>NA|TRBD2|TRBV28|TRBJ2-7
CASSFRIGLAPEQYF
TGTGCCAGCAGTTTCCGGATAGGACTAGCCCCCGAGCAGTACTTC
>once|TRBD2|TRBV2|TRBJ2-7
CASSGLAGVDEQYF
TGTGCCAGCAGTGGCCTAGCGGGAGTGGACGAGCAGTACTTC
>NA|TRBD1|TRBV7-3|TRBJ1-1
CASSLHSGQGSTEAFF
TGTGCCAGCAGCTTACACTCCGGACAGGGGAGCACTGAAGCTTTCTTT